The 28 T cell receptor beta chains given below trace back to one sample, sequenced in a study of blood T cells in healthy people across ages (dated by TCRdb to the mid-2010s). Libraries came from 5' RACE. TCRdb records Illumina HiSeq 2500 as the sequencer. A second PCR of roughly 7 to 11 cycles was performed with a sample-barcoded 5' primer and a J-beta primer mix. TCRdb's own reprocessing of the public reads used fastp at Q25 and MiXCR and kept productive beta chains. Every entry covers one CDR3 protein and lists the most common genes and DNA from its rows. In this sample the table shows roughly 1.7 million distinct CDR3 sequences, 34% of which occur a single time. The top ten constitute 11% of the sample. The sample consisted of blood. The receptors originated from a woman aged 25 to 39 in good health.

This clonotype was counted a few times. V usage is TRBV10-3 and J usage is TRBJ2-2; 7 bases agree with TRBD1. CDR3 size: 15 residues. Unmatched junction bases numbered 7, after V lost 3 bases and J lost 6 bases. CDR1 is ENHRY, CDR2 SYGVKD, per germline. The CDR3 sequence is CAISDPNQGAGELFF. The CDR3 DNA reads as TGTGCCATCAGTGACCCGAACCAGGGGGCCGGGGAGCTGTTTTTT.

This clonotype was counted between two and nine times. This CDR3 reads CASSLIGTSGGGSHEQYF. The CDR3 region has the DNA TGTGCCAGCAGTTTAATCGGGACTAGCGGTGGAGGGTCCCACGAGCAGTACTTC. This chain links TRBV12-3 or TRBV12-4 with TRBJ2-7, with 11 bases lining up with TRBD2. V lost 2 bases and J lost 5; bases outside the gene matches: 14. The CDR3 runs 18 residues.

The table lists this clonotype with a few counts. The chain combines TRBV28 with TRBJ2-5, with 8 nucleotides matching TRBD1. This CDR3 is built from 14 residues. Germline assignment: CDR1 MDHEN and CDR2 SYDVKM. With V trimmed by 5 bases and J by 5 bases, 7 bases remained unmatched. This chain's CDR3 is CASSAGQGMETQYF. The CDR3 DNA follows: TGTGCCAGCAGTGCCGGACAGGGTATGGAGACCCAGTACTTC.

The CDR3: CASRSDRKANYGYTF. In DNA form, the CDR3 reads TGTGCCAGCAGATCCGACAGGAAAGCTAACTATGGCTACACCTTC. The rearrangement joins TRBV5-6 to TRBJ1-2, with D perhaps TRBD1 (6 bases). The CDR3 covers 15 residues. V lost 5 bases and J 0 bases, leaving 14 bases between the germline ends. The germline V gene has CDR1 SGHDT and CDR2 YYEEEE. The whole variable domain, filled in from reference TRBV5-6 and TRBJ1-2, reads DAGVTQSPTHLIKTRGQQVTLRCSPKSGHDTVSWYQQALGQGPQFIFQYYEEEERQRGNFPDRFSGHQFPNYSSELNVNALLLGDSALYLCASRSDRKANYGYTFGSGTRLTVV.

J is TRBJ2-5 and V is TRBV18; D gene ambiguous. This CDR3 contains 15 residues. V was cut by 2 bases and J by 11 bases, with 21 bases left in between. Germline V gene lookup returns CDR1 KGHSH and CDR2 LQKENI. The CDR3 bases are TGTGCCAGCTCACCAATAGAAACCACCCGGTCGGAGCAGTACTTC. Translated, it gives CASSPIETTRSEQYF. Based on the CDR3 plus reference TRBV18 and TRBJ2-5, the full variable domain is NAGVMQNPRHLVRRRGQEARLRCSPMKGHSHVYWYRQLPEEGLKFMVYLQKENIIDESGMPKERFSAEFPKEGPSILRIQQVVRGDSAAYFCASSPIETTRSEQYFGPGTRLLVL.

In regard to this clonotype: As the CDR3 is not closed by the conserved phenylalanine or tryptophan, this likely results from a read error. Because the CDR3's place on the DNA is in doubt, the DNA is left out and the CDR3 is given as listed by TCRdb. The chain is built from TRBV5-1 and TRBJ2-6. The CDR3 is 13 residues long, ends included. The germline V gene encodes CDR1 SGHRS and CDR2 YFSETQ. CDR3 amino acids: CASKVSGANVLTL.

This chain joins TRBV5-1 and TRBJ2-2, with 10 bases fitting TRBD2. Per the germline V gene, CDR1 is SGHRS and CDR2 is YFSETQ. The junction had 9 bases not matched to a gene; V was cut back by 4 bases and J by 3 bases. The CDR3 spans 17 residues. The CDR3 region is CASSMAVLAGHTGELFF. CDR3 DNA sequence: TGCGCCAGCAGCATGGCCGTACTAGCGGGGCACACCGGGGAGCTGTTTTTT.

The chain is built from TRBV15 and TRBJ2-2; 15 positions match TRBD2. Germline lookup yields CDR1 LNHNV and CDR2 YYDKDF (reference sequence). V shed 3 bases and J 6 bases; nucleotides not matched to a gene: 2. The CDR3 is 16 amino acids. The CDR3 sequence is CATSRGLAGGAGELFF. The CDR3 DNA reads TGTGCCACCAGCAGGGGACTAGCGGGAGGAGCCGGGGAGCTGTTTTTT. The complete variable domain, with remaining parts taken from reference TRBV15 and TRBJ2-2, reads DAMVIQNPRYQVTQFGKPVTLSCSQTLNHNVMYWYQQKSSQAPKLLFHYYDKDFNNEADTPDNFQSRRPNTSFCFLDIRSPGLGDTAMYLCATSRGLAGGAGELFFGEGSRLTVL.

The chain uses TRBV6-4 and TRBJ2-3; 13 bases are shared with TRBD2. Germline values: CDR1 MRHNA, CDR2 SNTAGT. Unmatched junction bases numbered 4, after V lost 0 bases and J lost 4 bases. There are 17 residues in the CDR3. Here the CDR3 DNA reads TGTGCCAGCAGTGACTCGACTAGCGGGGGGTGGCCAGATACGCAGTATTTT. It codes for CASSDSTSGGWPDTQYF.

This clonotype was detected only once. The genes are TRBV12-3 or TRBV12-4 and TRBJ1-2, with no clear D. V was shortened by 4 bases and J by 6 bases, with 12 bases between the two germline ends. The CDR3 has 13 residues. CDR3 region: CASSSAGVNGYTF. The CDR3 coding sequence is TGTGCCAGCAGTTCGGCCGGGGTTAATGGCTACACCTTC.

With regard to this clonotype: A much larger clone differs from this one at a single base, so this may be a read error. The chain has TRBV12-3 or TRBV12-4 and TRBJ2-3; maybe TRBD1 (5 bases). CDR3 length: 11 amino acids. Trimming stripped 10 bases from V and 8 bases from J, with 13 bases between. CDR3 in DNA: TGTGCCACCATCACAGGTGGTACGCAGTATTTT. Residues: CATITGGTQYF.

The chain joins TRBV15 to TRBJ1-1; D unresolved. The germline CDR1 and CDR2 sequences are LNHNV and YYDKDF (reference sequence). V was clipped by 3 bases and J by 1 base, with 6 bases between them. This CDR3 contains 13 residues. The CDR3 spells CATSSRRNTEAFF. The CDR3 region has the DNA TGTGCCACCAGCAGTCGAAGGAACACTGAAGCTTTCTTT.

This chain joins TRBV20-1 and TRBJ1-2; the match to TRBD1 covers 8 bases. J gave up 4 bases and V 3 bases, and 7 bases lay outside the gene matches. Per the germline V gene, CDR1 is DFQATT and CDR2 is SNEGSKA (reference sequence). CDR3 size: 14 residues. CDR3 protein: CSASRQGASYGYTF. The CDR3 coding sequence is TGCAGTGCTAGCAGGCAGGGGGCATCCTATGGCTACACCTTC.

The chain recombines TRBV5-1 with TRBJ2-5; D is uncertain. In germline, CDR1 is SGHRS, CDR2 YFSETQ. The CDR3 sequence is 14 residues long. The germline V and J ends were trimmed by 0 bases and 5 bases, with 11 bases remaining between them. DNA for the CDR3: TGCGCCAGCAGCTTGGAGGTTTCCGTCGAGACCCAGTACTTC. Protein product: CASSLEVSVETQYF.

This clonotype has more than one count but fewer than ten. This rearrangement joins TRBV2 to TRBJ2-1, with 10 bases that match TRBD1. The germline V gene encodes CDR1 SNHLY and CDR2 FYNNEI. Germline trimming cut 6 bases from V and 8 bases from J; bases unmatched to any gene: 4. The CDR3 has 13 amino acids. The CDR3 DNA sequence: TGTGCCAGCAGAGGGACAGGGGTCCATGAGCAGTTCTTC. It encodes CASRGTGVHEQFF.

This clonotype was detected only once. This could be a read error, since a much larger clone is one nucleotide away. This chain joins TRBV29-1 and TRBJ2-7; D possibly uses TRBD1 or TRBD2 (5 bases each). V lost 7 bases, J lost 6 bases, and 19 bases lay in between. Germline CDR1 is SQVTM and CDR2 is ANQGSEA. The CDR3 length is 13 residues. The CDR3 spells CSAGIGAKSEQYF. CDR3 in DNA: TGCAGCGCCGGGATAGGGGCAAAAAGCGAGCAGTACTTC.

The rearrangement uses TRBV5-1 and TRBJ2-3; TRBD2 matches at 7 bases. The CDR3 totals 15 residues. V trimming: 4 bases; J trimming: 5 bases; junction bases outside the gene matches: 10. Germline CDR1 and CDR2: SGHRS and YFSETQ. Written as DNA, the CDR3 is TGCGCCAGCAGCCCCCCTTTTGGGGGGGAAGATACGCAGTATTTT. It yields the protein CASSPPFGGEDTQYF.

CDR3 sequence reads: CSARDGGAATDTQYF. The CDR3 DNA follows: TGCAGTGCTAGAGATGGGGGCGCCGCGACAGATACGCAGTATTTT. This chain joins TRBV20-1 and TRBJ2-3, with D possibly TRBD1 on 6 matching bases. Looked up from germline, CDR1 is DFQATT and CDR2 is SNEGSKA (reference sequence). CDR3 length equals 15 residues. The germline V and J ends were trimmed by 0 bases and 3 bases, with 13 bases remaining between them.

Only a few counts were recorded for this clonotype. The rearrangement joins TRBV5-5 to TRBJ2-3, with 13 bases aligning to TRBD2. The CDR3 contains 16 residues. Trimming cost V 4 bases and J 4 bases; bases outside gene matches: 6. Looked up from germline, CDR1 is SGHKS and CDR2 is YYEKEE (reference sequence). In nucleotides, the CDR3 is TGTGCCAGCAGCCCGGGGACTAGCGGGGTGCCAGATACGCAGTATTTT. It yields the protein CASSPGTSGVPDTQYF.

This clonotype turned up a few times. The chain is built from TRBV12-3 or TRBV12-4 and TRBJ2-1; a weak D match, TRBD1 (6 bases). The CDR3 is 14 amino acids. V was trimmed by 3 bases and J by 4 bases, leaving 10 bases between them. The CDR3 DNA sequence: TGTGCCAGCAGTTTTTCAGGGGTTTACAATGAGCAGTTCTTC. Encoded protein: CASSFSGVYNEQFF.

This clonotype turned up a few times. The rearrangement uses TRBV7-3 and TRBJ2-7, with unresolved D. Germline V gene lookup returns CDR1 SGHTA and CDR2 FQGTGA. Trimming shortened V by 5 bases and J by 3 bases, and 17 bases separated the two germline ends. The CDR3 extends over 15 amino acids. The CDR3 is CASSNSGTGLYEQYF. CDR3 coding DNA: TGTGCCAGCAGCAACTCCGGCACGGGCCTCTACGAGCAGTACTTC.

This clonotype has more than one count but fewer than ten. DNA for the CDR3: TGTGCCAGCAGTTACCCCCTAGCGGAAAAATCCTACAATGAGCAGTTCTTC. Protein sequence: CASSYPLAEKSYNEQFF. This sequence joins TRBV6-2 or TRBV6-3 and TRBJ2-1; 7 bases fit TRBD2. The V segment lost 2 bases and the J segment 1 base; nucleotides outside the gene matches: 8. Germline V CDR1 and CDR2: MNHEY, SVGEGT. CDR3 length: 17 amino acids.

The chain employs TRBV30 and TRBJ2-3, with a tentative D call TRBD2 (6 bases). The germline V gene encodes CDR1 GTSNPN and CDR2 SVGIG (reference sequence). The CDR3 contains 12 residues. V lost 0 bases and J 8 bases, leaving 9 bases between the germline ends. This CDR3 is CAWSVPGVTQYF. The CDR3 DNA sequence: TGTGCCTGGAGTGTACCGGGAGTTACGCAGTATTTT.

The V gene is TRBV25-1, the J gene TRBJ2-1; D may correspond to TRBD1 or TRBD2 (5 bases each). Trimming took 3 bases from V and 5 from J, leaving 8 bases between them. Germline CDR1 and CDR2: MGHDK and SYGVNS. This CDR3 spans 13 amino acids. CDR3 nucleotides: TGTGCCAGCAGTGATGGGGACCACAATGAGCAGTTCTTC. This encodes CASSDGDHNEQFF.

The CDR3 DNA is TGCAGTGCTAGGGTGACTGCTTACGAGCAGTACTTC. Its translation is CSARVTAYEQYF. The chain uses TRBV20-1 and TRBJ2-7; D not resolved. The germline V gene encodes CDR1 DFQATT and CDR2 SNEGSKA (reference sequence). V gave up 3 bases and J gave up 4 bases, with 10 bases separating them. This CDR3 has 12 amino acids.

This chain connects TRBV12-3 or TRBV12-4 to TRBJ2-1, with 10 nucleotides matching TRBD2. This CDR3 is 15 amino acids long. The V gene end was trimmed by 5 bases and the J gene end by 4 bases; junction bases not matched to a gene: 5. The CDR3 DNA sequence: TGTGCCAGCAGTAGTTGGACTAGCGGTTACAATGAGCAGTTCTTC. Amino acids: CASSSWTSGYNEQFF.

This clonotype was detected a few times. The chain links TRBV7-9 to TRBJ1-2; 8 nucleotides match TRBD1. The CDR3 sequence is 17 residues long. After removal of 4 bases from V and 2 bases from J, the junction contained 12 bases not matched to a gene. The germline gives CDR1 SEHNR, CDR2 FQNEAQ (reference sequence). The CDR3 reads CASSSSRTGRTNYGYTF. The CDR3 DNA reads as TGTGCCAGCAGCTCCTCTCGGACAGGGCGAACCAACTATGGCTACACCTTC.

This clonotype was observed a few times. The chain employs TRBV7-3 and TRBJ2-1, with a weak D call TRBD2 (6 bases). The CDR3 spans 13 residues. V lost 3 bases to trimming and J lost 7 bases, with 10 bases between them. CDR1 and CDR2 (germline): SGHTA, FQGTGA. CDR3 amino acids: CASSFAGSNEQFF. CDR3 in DNA: TGTGCCAGCAGCTTTGCGGGATCTAATGAGCAGTTCTTC.